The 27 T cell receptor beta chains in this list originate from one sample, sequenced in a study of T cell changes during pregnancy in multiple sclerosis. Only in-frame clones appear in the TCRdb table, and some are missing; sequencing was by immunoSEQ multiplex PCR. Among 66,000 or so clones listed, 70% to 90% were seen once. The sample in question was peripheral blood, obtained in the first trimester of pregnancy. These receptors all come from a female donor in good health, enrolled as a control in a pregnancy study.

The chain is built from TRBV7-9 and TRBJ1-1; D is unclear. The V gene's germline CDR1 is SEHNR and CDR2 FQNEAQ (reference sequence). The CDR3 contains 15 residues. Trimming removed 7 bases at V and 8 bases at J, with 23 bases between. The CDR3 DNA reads TGTGCCAGCACTCCCCCTCTGATTCGGATGAGGGAAGCTTTCTTT. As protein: CASTPPLIRMREAFF.

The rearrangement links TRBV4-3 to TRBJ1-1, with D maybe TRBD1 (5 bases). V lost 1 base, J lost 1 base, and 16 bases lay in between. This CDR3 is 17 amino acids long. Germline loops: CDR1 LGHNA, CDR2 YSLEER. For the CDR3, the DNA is TGCGCCAGCAGCCAAGCGAGCTGGGGGGGGACGAACACTGAAGCTTTCTTT. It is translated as CASSQASWGGTNTEAFF.

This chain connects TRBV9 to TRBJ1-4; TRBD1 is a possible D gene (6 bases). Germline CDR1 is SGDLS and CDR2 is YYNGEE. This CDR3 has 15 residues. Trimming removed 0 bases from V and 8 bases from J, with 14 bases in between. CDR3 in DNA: TGTGCCAGCAGCGTAGGGGGAGGGACACGCGAAAAACTGTTTTTT. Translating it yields CASSVGGGTREKLFF.

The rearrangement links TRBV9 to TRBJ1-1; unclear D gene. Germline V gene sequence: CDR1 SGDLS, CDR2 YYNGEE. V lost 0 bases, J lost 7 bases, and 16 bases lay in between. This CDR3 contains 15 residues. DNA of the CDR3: TGTGCCAGCAGCGTAGTCCCAGGTTCCAGTAGTGAAGCTTTCTTT. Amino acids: CASSVVPGSSSEAFF.

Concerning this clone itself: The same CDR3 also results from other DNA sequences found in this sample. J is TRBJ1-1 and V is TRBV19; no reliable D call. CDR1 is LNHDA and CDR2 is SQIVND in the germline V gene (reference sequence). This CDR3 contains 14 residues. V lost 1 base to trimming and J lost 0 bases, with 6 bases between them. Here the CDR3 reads CASSIGTLNTEAFF. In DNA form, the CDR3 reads TGTGCCAGTAGTATAGGAACTTTGAACACTGAAGCTTTCTTT.

In DNA, the CDR3 is TGTGCCTGGAGTATCCCCCAGGGTACGATCGATACGCAGTATTTT. This encodes CAWSIPQGTIDTQYF. The genes are TRBV30 and TRBJ2-3; D possibly corresponds to TRBD1 (5 bases). V was clipped by 2 bases and J by 6 bases, with 18 bases between them. CDR1 is GTSNPN, CDR2 SVGIG, per germline (reference sequence). This CDR3 is built from 15 residues.

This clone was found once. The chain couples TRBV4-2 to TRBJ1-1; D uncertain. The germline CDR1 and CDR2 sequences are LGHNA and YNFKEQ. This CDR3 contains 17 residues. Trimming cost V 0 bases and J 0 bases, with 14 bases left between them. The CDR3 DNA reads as TGTGCCAGCAGCCAAGATCCTGTACTGGGAGTGAACACTGAAGCTTTCTTT. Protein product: CASSQDPVLGVNTEAFF.

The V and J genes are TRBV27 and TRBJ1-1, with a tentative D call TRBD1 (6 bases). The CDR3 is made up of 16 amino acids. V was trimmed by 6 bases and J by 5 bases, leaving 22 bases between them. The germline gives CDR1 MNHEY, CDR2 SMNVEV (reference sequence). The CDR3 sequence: CASSSLLGRGRTEAFF. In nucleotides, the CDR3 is TGTGCCAGCAGCTCTCTTTTAGGCAGGGGAAGAACTGAAGCTTTCTTT.

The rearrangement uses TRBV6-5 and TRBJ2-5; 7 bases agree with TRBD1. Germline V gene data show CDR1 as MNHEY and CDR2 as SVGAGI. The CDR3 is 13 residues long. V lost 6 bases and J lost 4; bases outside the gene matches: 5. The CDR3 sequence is CASRSTGRETQYF. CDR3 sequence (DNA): TGTGCCAGCAGGTCGACAGGGCGAGAGACCCAGTACTTC.

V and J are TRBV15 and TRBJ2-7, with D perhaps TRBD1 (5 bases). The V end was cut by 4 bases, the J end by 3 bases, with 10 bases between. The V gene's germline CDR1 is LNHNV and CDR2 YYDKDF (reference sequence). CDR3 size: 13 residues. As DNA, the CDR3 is TGTGCCACCAGCATTGACAGAGGCTACGAGCAGTACTTC. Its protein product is CATSIDRGYEQYF.

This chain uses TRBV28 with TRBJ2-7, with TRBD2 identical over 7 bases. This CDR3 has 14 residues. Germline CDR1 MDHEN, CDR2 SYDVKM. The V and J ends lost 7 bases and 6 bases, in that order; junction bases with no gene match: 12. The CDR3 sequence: CASTPSLAVPEQYF. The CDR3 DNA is TGTGCCAGCACCCCCTCGCTAGCGGTACCCGAGCAGTACTTC.

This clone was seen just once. The chain's CDR3 is CASKRVQSTGELFF. CDR3 DNA: TGTGCCAGCAAGAGGGTTCAGAGCACCGGGGAGCTGTTTTTT. The chain employs TRBV2 and TRBJ2-2, with D perhaps matching TRBD2 (5 bases). V lost 7 bases and J lost 4, with 13 bases in between. The CDR3 loop spans 14 amino acids. Germline CDR1 reads SNHLY; CDR2 reads FYNNEI.

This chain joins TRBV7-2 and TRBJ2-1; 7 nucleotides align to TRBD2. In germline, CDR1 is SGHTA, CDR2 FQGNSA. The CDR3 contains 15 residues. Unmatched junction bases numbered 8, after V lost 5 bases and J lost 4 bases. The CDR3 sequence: CASSPTAGIYNEQFF. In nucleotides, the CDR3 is TGTGCCAGCAGCCCCACAGCGGGGATTTACAATGAGCAGTTCTTC. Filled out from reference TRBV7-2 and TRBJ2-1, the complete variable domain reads GAGVSQSPSNKVTEKGKDVELRCDPISGHTALYWYRQSLGQGLEFLIYFQGNSAPDKSGLPSDRFSAERTGGSVSTLTIQRTQQEDSAVYLCASSPTAGIYNEQFFGPGTRLTVL.

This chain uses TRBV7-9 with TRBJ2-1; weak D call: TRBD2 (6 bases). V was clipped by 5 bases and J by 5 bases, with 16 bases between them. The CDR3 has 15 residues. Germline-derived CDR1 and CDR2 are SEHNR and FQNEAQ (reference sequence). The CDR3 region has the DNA TGTGCCAGCAGCCCGAAGGTCCGGGGGAACAATGAGCAGTTCTTC. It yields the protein CASSPKVRGNNEQFF.

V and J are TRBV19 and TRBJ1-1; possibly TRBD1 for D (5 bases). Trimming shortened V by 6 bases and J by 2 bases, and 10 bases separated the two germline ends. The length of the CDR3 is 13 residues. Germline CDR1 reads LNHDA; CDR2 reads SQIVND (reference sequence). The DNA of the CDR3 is TGTGCCAGTAGCCTGGGGGGAAACACTGAAGCTTTCTTT. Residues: CASSLGGNTEAFF.

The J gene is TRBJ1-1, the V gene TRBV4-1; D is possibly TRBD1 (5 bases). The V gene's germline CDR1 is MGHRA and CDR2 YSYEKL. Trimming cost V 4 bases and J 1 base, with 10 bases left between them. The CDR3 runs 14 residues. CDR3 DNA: TGCGCCAGCAGCCTGAGGACACAGAACACTGAAGCTTTCTTT. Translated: CASSLRTQNTEAFF.

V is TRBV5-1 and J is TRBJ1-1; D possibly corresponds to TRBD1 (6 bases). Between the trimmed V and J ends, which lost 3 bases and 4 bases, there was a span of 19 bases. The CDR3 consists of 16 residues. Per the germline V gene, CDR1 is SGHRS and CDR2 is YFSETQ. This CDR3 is CASSSGGGGLSTEAFF. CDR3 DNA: TGCGCCAGCAGCTCGGGGGGGGGCGGATTAAGCACTGAAGCTTTCTTT. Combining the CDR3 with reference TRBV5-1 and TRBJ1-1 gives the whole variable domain KAGVTQTPRYLIKTRGQQVTLSCSPISGHRSVSWYQQTPGQGLQFLFEYFSETQRNKGNFPGRFSGRQFSNSRSEMNVSTLELGDSALYLCASSSGGGGLSTEAFFGQGTRLTVV.

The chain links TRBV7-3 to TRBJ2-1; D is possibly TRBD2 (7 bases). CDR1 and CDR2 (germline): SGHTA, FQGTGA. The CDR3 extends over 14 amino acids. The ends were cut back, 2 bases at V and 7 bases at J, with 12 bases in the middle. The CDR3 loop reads CASSLAGASNEQFF. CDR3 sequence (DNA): TGTGCCAGCAGCTTAGCGGGGGCCTCAAATGAGCAGTTCTTC.

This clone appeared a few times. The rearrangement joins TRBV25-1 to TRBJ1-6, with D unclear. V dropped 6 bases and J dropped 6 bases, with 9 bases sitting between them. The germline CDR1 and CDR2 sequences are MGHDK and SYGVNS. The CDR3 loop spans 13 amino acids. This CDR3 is CASSTGTNSPLHF. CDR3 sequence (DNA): TGTGCCAGCAGCACGGGTACTAATTCACCCCTCCACTTT.

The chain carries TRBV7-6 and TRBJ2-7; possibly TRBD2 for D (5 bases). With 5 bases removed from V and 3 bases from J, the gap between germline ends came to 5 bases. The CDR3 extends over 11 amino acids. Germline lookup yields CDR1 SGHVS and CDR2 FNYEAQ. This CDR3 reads CASSEGYEQYF. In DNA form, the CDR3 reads TGTGCCAGCAGCGAGGGCTACGAGCAGTACTTC.

CDR3 bases: TGTGCCAGCAGTTCCGCCAGGGTGGGCACCGGGGAGCTGTTTTTT. Translated, it gives CASSSARVGTGELFF. The chain employs TRBV6-5 and TRBJ2-2; D possibly corresponds to TRBD1 (5 bases). Germline values: CDR1 MNHEY, CDR2 SVGAGI. Trimming removed 4 bases from V and 4 bases from J, with 13 bases in between. The CDR3 sequence is 15 residues long.

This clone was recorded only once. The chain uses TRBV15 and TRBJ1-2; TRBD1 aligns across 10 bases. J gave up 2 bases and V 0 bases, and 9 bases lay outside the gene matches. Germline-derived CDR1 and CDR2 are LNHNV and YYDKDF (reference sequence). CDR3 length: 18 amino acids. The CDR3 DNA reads TGTGCCACCAGCAGAGATCGAGGTTGGACAGGGGGGAACTATGGCTACACCTTC. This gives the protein CATSRDRGWTGGNYGYTF.

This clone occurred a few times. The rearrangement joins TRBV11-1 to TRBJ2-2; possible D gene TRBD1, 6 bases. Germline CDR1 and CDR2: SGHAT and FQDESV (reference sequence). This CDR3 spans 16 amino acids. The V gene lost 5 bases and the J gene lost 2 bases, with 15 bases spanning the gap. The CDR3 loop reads CASSALRGSNTGELFF. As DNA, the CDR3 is TGTGCCAGCAGCGCCCTCAGGGGATCTAACACCGGGGAGCTGTTTTTT.

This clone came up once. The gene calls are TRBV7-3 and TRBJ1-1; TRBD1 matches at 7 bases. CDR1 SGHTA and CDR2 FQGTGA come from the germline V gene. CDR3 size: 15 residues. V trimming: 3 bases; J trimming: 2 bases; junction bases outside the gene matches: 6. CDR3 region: CASSLSGTDNTEAFF. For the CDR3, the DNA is TGTGCCAGCAGCTTGTCCGGGACAGACAACACTGAAGCTTTCTTT.

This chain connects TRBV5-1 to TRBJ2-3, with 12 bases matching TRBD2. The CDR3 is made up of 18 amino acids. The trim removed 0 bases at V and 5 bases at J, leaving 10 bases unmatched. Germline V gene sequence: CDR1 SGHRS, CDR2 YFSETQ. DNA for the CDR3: TGCGCCAGCAGCTTGGCCGTCCTAGCGGGGGGGCGAGGAGATACGCAGTATTTT. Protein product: CASSLAVLAGGRGDTQYF.

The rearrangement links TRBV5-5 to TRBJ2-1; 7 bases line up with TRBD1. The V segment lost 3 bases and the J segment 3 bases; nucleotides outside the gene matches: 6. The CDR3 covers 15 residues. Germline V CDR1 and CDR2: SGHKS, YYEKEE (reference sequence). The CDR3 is CASSSRQGGYNEQFF. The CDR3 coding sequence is TGTGCCAGCAGCTCCAGACAGGGTGGCTACAATGAGCAGTTCTTC.

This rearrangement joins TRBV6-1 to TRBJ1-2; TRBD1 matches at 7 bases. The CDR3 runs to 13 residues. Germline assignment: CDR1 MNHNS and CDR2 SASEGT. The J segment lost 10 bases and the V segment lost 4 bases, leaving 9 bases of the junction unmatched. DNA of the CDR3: TGTGCCAGCAGTGGGGCAGGGGGTCGGGTCTACACCTTC. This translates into CASSGAGGRVYTF.